This passage covers 19 T cell receptor beta chains from one sample sequenced in a study of tumor-infiltrating lymphocytes in primary liver carcinoma. Total RNA amounting to roughly 450 ng was the source from which TCR beta cDNA was made with a constant-region primer. Nested multiplex PCR, run for three rounds with slightly modified ARM-PCR, yielded TCR beta libraries. A C-beta reverse primer and TRBV1-TRBV30 forward primers served in each of the first two PCR rounds, at about 10 cycles apiece. TCRdb reprocessed the multiplex PCR reads via MiXCR and lists one record per CDR3 protein. Here the sample spans more than 100,000 distinct CDR3 sequences, around 70% being singletons. Co-extraction of both nucleic acids (RNA and DNA) used about 19-33 mg of unsorted bulk tissue. Sequencing was performed on tumor-adjacent normal liver tissue. These receptors were taken from a woman aged 60-75 years with primary liver carcinoma and hepatitis B virus infection.

The genes are TRBV7-8 and TRBJ1-3; D unresolved. Germline CDR1 reads SGHVS; CDR2 reads FQNEAQ. The CDR3 sequence is 15 residues long. Trimming stripped 6 bases from V and 4 bases from J, with 16 bases between. CDR3 residues: CASSLTSGAGNTIYF. The CDR3 DNA follows: TGTGCCAGCAGTTTAACAAGTGGTGCGGGAAACACCATATATTTT.

This clonotype was seen ten or more times. V and J are TRBV5-1 and TRBJ1-1; 10 positions agree with TRBD1. Germline V gene sequence: CDR1 SGHRS, CDR2 YFSETQ. V shed 4 bases and J 11 bases; nucleotides not matched to a gene: 11. The CDR3 has 14 amino acids. This CDR3 reads CASSDSTGGKGAFF. CDR3 coding DNA: TGCGCCAGCAGCGACTCGACAGGGGGCAAGGGGGCTTTCTTT.

This clonotype was counted ten times or more. The chain uses TRBV28 and TRBJ1-1; D is possibly TRBD1 (6 bases). In germline, CDR1 is MDHEN, CDR2 SYDVKM. Between the trimmed V and J ends, which lost 4 bases and 4 bases, there was a span of 22 bases. CDR3 size: 17 residues. The CDR3 sequence is CASSSRTDARWGTEAFF. The CDR3 DNA follows: TGTGCCAGCAGTTCCCGGACAGATGCCAGGTGGGGCACTGAAGCTTTCTTT.

Worth noting for this clonotype: An end of the junction does not agree with germline; a read error may underlie this. The CDR3 DNA sequence: TGCAGCGTGAGGGATGGCGGTAAGGCTAACTATGGTTACACCTTC. This codes for CSVRDGGKANYGYTF. This chain joins TRBV29-1 and TRBJ1-2; D is uncertain. The CDR3 has 15 amino acids. Germline-derived CDR1 and CDR2 are SQVTM and ANQGSEA.

The sample holds one count of this clonotype. At one end, the junction sequence differs from germline, possibly due to a read error. The chain has TRBV29-1 and TRBJ2-7; D may be TRBD1 or TRBD2 (6 bases each). Germline V gene lookup returns CDR1 SQVTM and CDR2 ANQGSEA. The CDR3 is 13 residues long. The CDR3 spells CSAARGVPYEKYF. The CDR3 DNA reads TGCAGTGCGGCGAGGGGGGTCCCCTACGAGAAGTACTTC.

This chain uses TRBV7-9 with TRBJ1-2, with 9 bases identical to TRBD1. This CDR3 is 16 amino acids long. V lost 5 bases to trimming and J lost 5 bases; unmatched junction nucleotides: 12. Germline V lookup: CDR1 SEHNR, CDR2 FQNEAQ (reference sequence). In DNA, the CDR3 is TGTGCCAGCAGCAGGGGGCCGGGACAGGGAAATTATGGCTACACCTTC. Translation gives CASSRGPGQGNYGYTF.

Points on this clonotype: This may come from a read error, since a much larger clone is one base off. The rearrangement links TRBV7-9 to TRBJ2-1; possibly TRBD2 for D (7 bases). The CDR3 runs to 14 residues. The V gene's germline CDR1 is SEHNR and CDR2 FQNEAQ (reference sequence). Written as DNA, the CDR3 is TGTGCCAGCAGCTTCGCAGGGGACTACCATGAGCAGTTCTTC. This gives the protein CASSFAGDYHEQFF.

There are many counts of this clonotype. The rearrangement joins TRBV5-1 to TRBJ2-1; TRBD1 matches 10 bases. Germline lookup yields CDR1 SGHRS and CDR2 YFSETQ. The V gene end was trimmed by 7 bases and the J gene end by 6 bases; junction bases not matched to a gene: 10. The CDR3 consists of 15 residues. CDR3 in DNA: TGCGCCAGCCAACTTGACAGGGGGCGAGGCAATGAGCAGTTCTTC. The encoded protein is CASQLDRGRGNEQFF. Based on the CDR3 plus reference TRBV5-1 and TRBJ2-1, the full variable domain is KAGVTQTPRYLIKTRGQQVTLSCSPISGHRSVSWYQQTPGQGLQFLFEYFSETQRNKGNFPGRFSGRQFSNSRSEMNVSTLELGDSALYLCASQLDRGRGNEQFFGPGTRLTVL.

Note on this clonotype: This may come from a read error, since a much larger clone is one base off. The rearrangement links TRBV5-6 to TRBJ2-6; D assignment may be TRBD1 or TRBD2 (5 bases each). Germline lookup yields CDR1 SGHDT and CDR2 YYEEEE. The CDR3 runs 17 residues. CDR3 region: CASSYRTAISGANILTF. The CDR3 region has the DNA TGTGCCAGCAGCTATCGGACTGCGATCTCTGGGGCCAACATCCTGACTTTC. The complete variable domain, with remaining parts taken from reference TRBV5-6 and TRBJ2-6, reads DAGVTQSPTHLIKTRGQQVTLRCSPKSGHDTVSWYQQALGQGPQFIFQYYEEEERQRGNFPDRFSGHQFPNYSSELNVNALLLGDSALYLCASSYRTAISGANILTFGAGSRLTVL.

In the case of this clonotype: An end of the junction does not agree with germline; a read error may underlie this. The rearrangement joins TRBV11-2 to TRBJ1-5, with unresolved D. The germline gives CDR1 SGHAT, CDR2 FQNNGV. The CDR3 has 17 amino acids. CDR3 DNA sequence: TGTGCCAGCAACTTAGGCCCATCGGGAGCTGACATTCAGCCCCAGCATTTT. Its protein is CASNLGPSGADIQPQHF.

Of note for this clonotype: This may be a read error: a much more frequent sequence differs by one nucleotide. No conserved phenylalanine or tryptophan ends this CDR3, so it is likely a read error. The rearrangement uses TRBV5-1 and TRBJ2-3, with 8 bases fitting TRBD2. The ends lost 4 bases at V and 6 bases at J; junction bases unmatched: 13. This CDR3 spans 16 amino acids. In germline, CDR1 is SGHRS, CDR2 YFSETQ. The CDR3 coding sequence is TGCGCCAGCAGCCAAGTAGCGGGAAGCGGGCGGGATACGCAGTATTTA. As protein: CASSQVAGSGRDTQYL.

CDR3 loop: CASSLGSAYTDTQYF. The DNA of the CDR3 is TGTGCCAGCAGCCTCGGGAGTGCATACACAGATACGCAGTATTTT. The chain is built from TRBV28 and TRBJ2-3; weak D call: TRBD2 (6 bases). There are 15 residues in the CDR3. Trimming removed 6 bases from V and 2 bases from J, with 15 bases in between. CDR1 and CDR2 from the germline V gene are MDHEN and SYDVKM.

The sample holds a few counts of this clonotype. This chain uses TRBV7-3 with TRBJ2-2, with D tentatively TRBD1 (5 bases). The CDR3 contains 12 residues. Germline CDR1 and CDR2: SGHTA and FQGTGA. Trimming shortened V by 2 bases and J by 7 bases, and 5 bases separated the two germline ends. This CDR3 is CASSLQGGELFF. CDR3 nucleotides: TGTGCCAGCAGCTTACAGGGCGGGGAGCTGTTTTTT.

V usage is TRBV7-8 and J usage is TRBJ1-5; D is undetermined. Germline assignment: CDR1 SGHVS and CDR2 FQNEAQ. The CDR3 runs to 16 residues. Trimming removed 1 base from V and 11 bases from J, with 21 bases in between. Written as DNA, the CDR3 is TGTGCCAGCAGCTTAGGTCCATCGGGGTCGGGAGAGTCCCAGCATTTT. This gives the protein CASSLGPSGSGESQHF.

This clonotype has a single count. A read error may produce the germline difference seen at one junction end. CDR3 residues: CASSHDRANTGELFF. Here the CDR3 DNA reads TGCGCCAGCAGCCATGACAGGGCTAACACCGGGGAGCTCTTTTTT. The V gene is TRBV11-2, the J gene TRBJ2-2, with 7 positions matching TRBD1. This CDR3 is 15 amino acids long. Germline V gives CDR1 SGHAT, CDR2 FQNNGV.

Turning to this clonotype: No conserved phenylalanine or tryptophan is present at the end of the CDR3, so a read error is the likely explanation. The chain carries TRBV11-3 and TRBJ2-5; 8 bases agree with TRBD1. V shed 6 bases, J shed 5 bases, and the junction held 11 bases outside the gene matches. Germline-derived CDR1 and CDR2 are SGHNT and YENEEA. The CDR3 sequence is 15 residues long. The chain's CDR3 is CASSPGAGGMETQYL. For the CDR3, the DNA is TGTGCCAGCAGTCCCGGGGCAGGGGGCATGGAGACCCAGTACCTC.

This clonotype occurred a few times. A clone one base away is much larger, so this may be a read error. This chain joins TRBV6-5 and TRBJ1-2; TRBD1 agrees at 11 bases. V shed 6 bases and J 7 bases; nucleotides not matched to a gene: 4. Germline lookup yields CDR1 MNHEY and CDR2 SVGAGI. The CDR3 runs to 13 residues. CDR3 amino acids: CASSRGTGGGYTF. DNA for the CDR3: TGTGCCAGCAGCCGGGGGACAGGGGGTGGCTACACCTTC.

As regards this clonotype: Sequence at one end of the junction differs from germline and may be a read error. The chain links TRBV11-2 to TRBJ2-7; 13 nucleotides line up with TRBD2. Germline V gene lookup returns CDR1 SGHAT and CDR2 FQNNGV. This CDR3 is 17 amino acids long. CDR3 sequence: CTSSLGLTSGRGREQYF. CDR3 sequence (DNA): TGTACCAGCAGCTTAGGTCTCACTAGCGGGAGGGGCCGCGAGCAGTACTTC.

Of note for this clonotype: This may stem from a read error, because a much larger clone lies one nucleotide away. This chain joins TRBV11-2 and TRBJ2-7, with TRBD1 matching 7 bases. Germline V gene sequence: CDR1 SGHAT, CDR2 FQNNGV. There are 13 residues in the CDR3. V shed 5 bases, J shed 6 bases, and the junction held 7 bases outside the gene matches. The DNA for the CDR3 is TGTGCCAGCAGCCCCGGGACAGAACTCGAGCAGTACTTC. This sequence encodes CASSPGTELEQYF.